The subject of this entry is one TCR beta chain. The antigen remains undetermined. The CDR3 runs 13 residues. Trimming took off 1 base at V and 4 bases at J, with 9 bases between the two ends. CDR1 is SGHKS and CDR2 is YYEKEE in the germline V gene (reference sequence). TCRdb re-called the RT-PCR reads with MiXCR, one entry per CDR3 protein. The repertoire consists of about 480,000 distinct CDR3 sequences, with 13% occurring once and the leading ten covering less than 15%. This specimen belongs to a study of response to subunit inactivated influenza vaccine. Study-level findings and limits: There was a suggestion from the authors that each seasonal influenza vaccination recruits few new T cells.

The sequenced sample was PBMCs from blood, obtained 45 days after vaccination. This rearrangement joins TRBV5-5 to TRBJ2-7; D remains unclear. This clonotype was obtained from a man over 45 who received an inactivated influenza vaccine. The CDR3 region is CASSLYQEYEQYF. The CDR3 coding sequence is TGTGCCAGCAGCTTGTATCAGGAGTACGAGCAGTACTTC.